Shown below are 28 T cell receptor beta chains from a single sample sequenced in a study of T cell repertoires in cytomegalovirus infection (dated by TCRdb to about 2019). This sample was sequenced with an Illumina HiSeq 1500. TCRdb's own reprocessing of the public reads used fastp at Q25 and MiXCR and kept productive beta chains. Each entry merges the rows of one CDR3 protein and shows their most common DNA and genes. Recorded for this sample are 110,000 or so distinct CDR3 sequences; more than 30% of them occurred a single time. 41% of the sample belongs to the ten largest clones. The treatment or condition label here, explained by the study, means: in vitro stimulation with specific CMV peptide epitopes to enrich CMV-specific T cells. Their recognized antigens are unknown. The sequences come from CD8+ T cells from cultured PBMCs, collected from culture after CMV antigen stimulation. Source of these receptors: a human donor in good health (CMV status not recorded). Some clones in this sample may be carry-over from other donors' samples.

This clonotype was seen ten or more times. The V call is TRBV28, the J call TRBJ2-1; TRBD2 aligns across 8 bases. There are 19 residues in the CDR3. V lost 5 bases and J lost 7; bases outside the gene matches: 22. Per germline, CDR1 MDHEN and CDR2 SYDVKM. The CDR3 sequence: CASSRTTISVAGLRNEQFF. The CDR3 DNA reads TGTGCCAGCAGTCGAACCACCATTTCGGTAGCGGGGCTACGGAATGAGCAGTTCTTC. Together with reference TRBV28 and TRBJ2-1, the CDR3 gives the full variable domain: DVKVTQSSRYLVKRTGEKVFLECVQDMDHENMFWYRQDPGLGLRLIYFSYDVKMKEKGDIPEGYSVSREKKERFSLILESASTNQTSMYLCASSRTTISVAGLRNEQFFGPGTRLTVL.

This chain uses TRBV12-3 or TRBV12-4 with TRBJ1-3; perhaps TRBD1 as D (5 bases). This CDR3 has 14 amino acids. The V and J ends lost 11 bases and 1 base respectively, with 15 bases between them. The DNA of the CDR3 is TGTGCCGAGGCAGGGCCAGATTCTGGAAACACCATATATTTT. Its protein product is CAEAGPDSGNTIYF.

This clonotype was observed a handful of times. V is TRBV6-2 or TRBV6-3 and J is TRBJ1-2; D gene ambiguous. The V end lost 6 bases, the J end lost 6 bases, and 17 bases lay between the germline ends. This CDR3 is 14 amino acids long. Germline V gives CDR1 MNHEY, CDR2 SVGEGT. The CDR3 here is CASSHTRLVDGYTF. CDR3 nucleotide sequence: TGTGCCAGCAGCCACACCAGGCTAGTGGATGGCTACACCTTC.

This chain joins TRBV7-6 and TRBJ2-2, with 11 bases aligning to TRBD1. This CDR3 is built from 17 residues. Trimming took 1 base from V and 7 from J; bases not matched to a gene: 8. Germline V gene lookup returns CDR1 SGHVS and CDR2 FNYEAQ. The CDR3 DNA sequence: TGTGCCAGCAGCTTAGTTGCGGACAGGGGGCAGAGCGGGGAGCTGTTTTTT. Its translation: CASSLVADRGQSGELFF.

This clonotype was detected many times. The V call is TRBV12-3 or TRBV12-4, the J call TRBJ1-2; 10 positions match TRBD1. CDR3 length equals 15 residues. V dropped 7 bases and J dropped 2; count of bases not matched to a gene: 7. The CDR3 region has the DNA TGTGCCAGCACCCTCTGGGGACAGGGGAACTATGGCTACACCTTC. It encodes CASTLWGQGNYGYTF.

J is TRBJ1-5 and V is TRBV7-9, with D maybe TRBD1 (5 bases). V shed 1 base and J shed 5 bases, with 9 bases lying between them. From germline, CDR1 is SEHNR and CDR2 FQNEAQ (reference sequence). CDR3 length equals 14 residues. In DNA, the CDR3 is TGTGCCAGCAGCTTAGGGGGACCGTATCAGCCCCAGCATTTT. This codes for CASSLGGPYQPQHF.

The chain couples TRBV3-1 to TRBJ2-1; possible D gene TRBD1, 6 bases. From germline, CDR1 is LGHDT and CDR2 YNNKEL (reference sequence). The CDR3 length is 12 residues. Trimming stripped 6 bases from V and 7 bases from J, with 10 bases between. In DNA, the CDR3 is TGTGCCAGCAGTGGACAGCCAAATGAGCAGTTCTTC. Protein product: CASSGQPNEQFF.

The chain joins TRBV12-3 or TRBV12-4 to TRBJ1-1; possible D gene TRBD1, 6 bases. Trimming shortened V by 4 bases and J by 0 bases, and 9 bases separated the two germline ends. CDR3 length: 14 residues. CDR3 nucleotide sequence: TGTGCCAGCAGTTCGGACAGCATGAACACTGAAGCTTTCTTT. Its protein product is CASSSDSMNTEAFF.

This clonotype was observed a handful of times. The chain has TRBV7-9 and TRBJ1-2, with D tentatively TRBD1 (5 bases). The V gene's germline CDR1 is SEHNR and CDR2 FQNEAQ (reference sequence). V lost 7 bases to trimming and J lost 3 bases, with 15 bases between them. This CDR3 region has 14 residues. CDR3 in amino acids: CASTPMGPYYGYTF. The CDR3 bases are TGTGCCAGCACCCCCATGGGGCCGTACTATGGCTACACCTTC.

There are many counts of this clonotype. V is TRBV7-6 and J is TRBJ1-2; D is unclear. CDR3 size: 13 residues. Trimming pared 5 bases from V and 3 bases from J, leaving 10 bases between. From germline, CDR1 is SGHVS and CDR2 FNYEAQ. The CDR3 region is CASSLETDYGYTF. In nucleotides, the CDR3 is TGTGCCAGCAGCCTAGAGACCGACTATGGCTACACCTTC.

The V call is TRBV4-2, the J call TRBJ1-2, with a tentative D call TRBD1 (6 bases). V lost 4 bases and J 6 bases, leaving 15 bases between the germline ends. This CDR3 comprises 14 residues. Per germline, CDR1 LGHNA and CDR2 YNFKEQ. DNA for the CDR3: TGTGCCAGCAGCCGATTCGAAGGGGGAGATGGCTACACCTTC. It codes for CASSRFEGGDGYTF.

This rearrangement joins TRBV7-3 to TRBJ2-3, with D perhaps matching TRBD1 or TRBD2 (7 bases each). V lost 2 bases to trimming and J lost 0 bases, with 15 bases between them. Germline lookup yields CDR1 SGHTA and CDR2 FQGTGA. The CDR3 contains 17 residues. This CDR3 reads CASSLAGGTDSTDTQYF. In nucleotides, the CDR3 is TGTGCCAGCAGCTTAGCCGGGGGGACAGATAGCACAGATACGCAGTATTTT.

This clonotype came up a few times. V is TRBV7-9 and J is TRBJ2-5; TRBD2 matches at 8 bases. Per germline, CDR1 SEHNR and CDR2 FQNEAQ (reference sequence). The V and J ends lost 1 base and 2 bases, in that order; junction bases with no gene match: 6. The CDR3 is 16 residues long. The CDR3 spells CASSLGGGGSQETQYF. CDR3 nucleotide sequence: TGTGCCAGCAGCTTAGGAGGCGGGGGGTCTCAAGAGACCCAGTACTTC.

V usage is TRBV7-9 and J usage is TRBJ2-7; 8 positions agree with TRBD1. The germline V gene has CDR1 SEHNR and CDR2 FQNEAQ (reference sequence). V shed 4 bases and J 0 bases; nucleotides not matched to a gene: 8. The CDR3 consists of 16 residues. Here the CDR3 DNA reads TGTGCCAGCAGCTCTTCCCCAGGGGGCCCCTCCTACGAGCAGTACTTC. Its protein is CASSSSPGGPSYEQYF.

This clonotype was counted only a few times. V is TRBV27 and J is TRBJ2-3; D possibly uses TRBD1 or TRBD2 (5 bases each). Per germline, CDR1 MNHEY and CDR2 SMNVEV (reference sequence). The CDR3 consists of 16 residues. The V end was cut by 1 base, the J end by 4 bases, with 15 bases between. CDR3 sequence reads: CASSLWAGSISDTQYF. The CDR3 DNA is TGTGCCAGCAGTTTATGGGCAGGGAGTATTTCAGATACGCAGTATTTT.

The CDR3 spells CASSEIPGQYEAFF. The CDR3 coding sequence is TGTGCCAGCAGCGAAATCCCGGGACAGTATGAAGCTTTCTTT. The chain recombines TRBV9 with TRBJ1-1; 7 bases agree with TRBD1. The ends lost 3 bases at V and 7 bases at J; junction bases unmatched: 9. The CDR3 is 14 residues long. CDR1 is SGDLS, CDR2 YYNGEE, per germline.

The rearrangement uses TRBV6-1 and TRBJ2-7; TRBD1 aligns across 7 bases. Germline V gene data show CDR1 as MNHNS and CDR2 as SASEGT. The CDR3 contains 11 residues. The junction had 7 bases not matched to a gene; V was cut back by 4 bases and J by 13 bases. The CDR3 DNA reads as TGTGCCAGCAGTGGCCCGACAGGGTATTACTTC. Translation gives CASSGPTGYYF.

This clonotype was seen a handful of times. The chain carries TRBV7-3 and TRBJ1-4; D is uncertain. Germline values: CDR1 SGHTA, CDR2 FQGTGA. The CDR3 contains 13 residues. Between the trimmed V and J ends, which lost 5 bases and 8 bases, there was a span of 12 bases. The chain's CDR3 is CASSPGPGEKLFF. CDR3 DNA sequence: TGTGCCAGCAGCCCCGGACCCGGGGAAAAACTGTTTTTT.

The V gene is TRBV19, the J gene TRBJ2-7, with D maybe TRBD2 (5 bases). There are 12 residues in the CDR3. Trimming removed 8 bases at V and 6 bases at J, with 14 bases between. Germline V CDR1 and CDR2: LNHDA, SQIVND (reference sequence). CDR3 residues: CASGNSAAEQYF. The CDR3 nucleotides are TGTGCCAGTGGAAATAGCGCGGCCGAGCAGTACTTC.

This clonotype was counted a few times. Here the CDR3 DNA reads TGTGCCAGCAGCTTATCTGGGTATAATTCACCCCTCCACTTT. Translation: CASSLSGYNSPLHF. The chain links TRBV7-9 to TRBJ1-6; D call uncertain. The germline V gene encodes CDR1 SEHNR and CDR2 FQNEAQ (reference sequence). With 2 bases removed from V and 4 bases from J, the gap between germline ends came to 6 bases. The CDR3 contains 14 residues.

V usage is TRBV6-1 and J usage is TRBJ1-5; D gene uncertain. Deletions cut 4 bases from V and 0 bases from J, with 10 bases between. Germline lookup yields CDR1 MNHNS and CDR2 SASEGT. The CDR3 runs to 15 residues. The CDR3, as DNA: TGTGCCAGCAGTGGCGGGGTTAATAGCAATCAGCCCCAGCATTTT. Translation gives CASSGGVNSNQPQHF.

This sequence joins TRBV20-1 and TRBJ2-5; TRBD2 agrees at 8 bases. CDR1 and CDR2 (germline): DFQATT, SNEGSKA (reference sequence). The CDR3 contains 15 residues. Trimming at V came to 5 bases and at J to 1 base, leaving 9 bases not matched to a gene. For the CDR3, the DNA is TGCAGTGCTCGACTGAGACGGGGGGGCCAAGAGACCCAGTACTTC. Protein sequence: CSARLRRGGQETQYF.

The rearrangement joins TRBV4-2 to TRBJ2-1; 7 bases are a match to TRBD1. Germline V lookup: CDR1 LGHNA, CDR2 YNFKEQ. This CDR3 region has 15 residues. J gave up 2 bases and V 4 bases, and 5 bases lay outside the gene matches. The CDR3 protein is CASSPDRDTYNEQFF. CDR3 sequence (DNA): TGTGCCAGCAGCCCCGACAGGGATACCTACAATGAGCAGTTCTTC.

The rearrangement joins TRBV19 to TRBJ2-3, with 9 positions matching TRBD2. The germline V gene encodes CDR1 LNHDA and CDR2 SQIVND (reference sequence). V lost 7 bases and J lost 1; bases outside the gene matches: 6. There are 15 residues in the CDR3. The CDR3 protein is CASNWASGGTDTQYF. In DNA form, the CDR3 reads TGTGCCAGTAATTGGGCTAGCGGGGGCACAGATACGCAGTATTTT. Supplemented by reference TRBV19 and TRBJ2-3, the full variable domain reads DGGITQSPKYLFRKEGQNVTLSCEQNLNHDAMYWYRQDPGQGLRLIYYSQIVNDFQKGDIAEGYSVSREKKESFPLTVTSAQKNPTAFYLCASNWASGGTDTQYFGPGTRLTVL.

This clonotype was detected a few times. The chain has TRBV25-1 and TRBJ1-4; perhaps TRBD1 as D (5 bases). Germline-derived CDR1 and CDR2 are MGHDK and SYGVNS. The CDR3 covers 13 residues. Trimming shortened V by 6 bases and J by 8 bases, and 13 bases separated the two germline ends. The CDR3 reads CASSHRPTEKLFF. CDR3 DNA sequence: TGTGCCAGCAGCCACAGGCCGACCGAAAAACTGTTTTTT. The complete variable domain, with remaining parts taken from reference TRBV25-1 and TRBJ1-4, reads EADIYQTPRYLVIGTGKKITLECSQTMGHDKMYWYQQDPGMELHLIHYSYGVNSTEKGDLSSESTVSRIRTEHFPLTLESARPSHTSQYLCASSHRPTEKLFFGSGTQLSVL.

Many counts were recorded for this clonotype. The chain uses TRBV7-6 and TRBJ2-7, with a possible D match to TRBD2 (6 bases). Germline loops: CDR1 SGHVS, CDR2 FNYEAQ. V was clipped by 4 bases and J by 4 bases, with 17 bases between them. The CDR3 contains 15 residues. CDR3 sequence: CASSSTIGGAYEQYF. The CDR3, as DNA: TGTGCCAGCAGCTCCACTATTGGCGGGGCGTACGAGCAGTACTTC.

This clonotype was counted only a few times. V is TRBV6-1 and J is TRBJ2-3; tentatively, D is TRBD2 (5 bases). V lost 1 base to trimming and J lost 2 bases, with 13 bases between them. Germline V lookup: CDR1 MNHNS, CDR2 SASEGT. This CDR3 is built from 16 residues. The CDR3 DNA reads TGTGCCAGCAGTGAAGATTGGATAGCGAACACAGATACGCAGTATTTT. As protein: CASSEDWIANTDTQYF.

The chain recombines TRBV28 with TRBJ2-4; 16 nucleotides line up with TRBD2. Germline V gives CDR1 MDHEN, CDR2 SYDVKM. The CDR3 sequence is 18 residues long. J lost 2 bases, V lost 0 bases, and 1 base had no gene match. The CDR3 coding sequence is TGTGCCAGCAGTTTATGGGGACTAGCGGGGGGGTCCAAAAACATTCAGTACTTC. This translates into CASSLWGLAGGSKNIQYF.